This paragraph reports one T cell receptor beta chain. The antigen is unknown. Original data processing: ImmunoSEQ output lacked quality scores and full-length reads, limiting matched filtering. Here immunoSEQ multiplex PCR was the method, and the copy in TCRdb shows in-frame clones only, minus some. D and trimming come from the DNA, and the V and J calls and clone size come from that table. There are approximately 2.5 million clones in the sample; roughly nine tenths occur only once, and 0.14% lies in the top ten. Trimming left V 3 bases short and J 5 bases short, with 17 bases between. CDR1 SGHRS and CDR2 YFSETQ come from the germline V gene. The CDR3 length is 15 residues. The data are from a study of shared clonotypes between healthy human individuals. General study results and limits: Sorted-subset samples were not fully sequenced, rarefaction indicated. Genetic and exposure-history diversity was limited by the few donors.

The study enrolled healthy HIV-negative adults without recent acute infections or vaccinations as donors. The clonotype was recovered from a man younger than 30 in good health. Sequencing input: naive CD4+ T cells sorted from blood. The subset is: CD45RA+ positively selected. The chain recombines TRBV5-1 with TRBJ1-1; a possible D gene is TRBD1 (5 bases). The CDR3 DNA sequence: TGCGCCAGCAGCTCCCTAGGTGAGAGGGGTACTGAAGCTTTCTTT. Translating gives CASSSLGERGTEAFF.